This T cell receptor beta chain stems from a study of blood T cell repertoires in COVID-19 (dated by TCRdb to 2020 to 2022). For context, the study as a whole: Samples covering the acute and convalescent phases of COVID-19 were provided by collaborators in the United States, Italy and Spain. The prospective study material was composed of cDNA or gDNA derived from T cells, B-cell-depleted T cells, or PBMCs. Deeply sampled blood TCRbeta repertoires from subjects exposed to, actively infected with, or recovered from COVID-19 were included in the dataset. A freely available public database, intended as a resource for researchers studying the immune response to SARS-CoV-2, is where the repertoires were released. Samples were obtained from the ongoing ImmuneRACE study (first 160 participants) and from 1,200 or so subjects provided by 6 global collaborators. Nearly every sample came with metadata listing a de-identified subject ID, COVID-19 status, age in years and sex. Where available, HLA class I and class II types were taken from metadata supplied by the sample provider and were not determined by assay-based typing.

Here is what the overall study found, with its caveats: Clinical and demographic metadata were provided uncurated, with the amount varying by source and participant.

About this clone: What antigen it recognizes has not been identified. The sample holds no much larger clone one base away, and base qualities are not on file.

Participants in the prospective study were aged roughly 18 to 100 years, lived in over 20 United States geographic areas, and enrolled through a virtual design. In the prospective study, participants were assigned to cohorts based on the clinical history participants reported in a screening survey and a study questionnaire. Each participant in the prospective study had whole blood, serum and a nasopharyngeal or oropharyngeal swab collected by mobile phlebotomists. Over a roughly 2-month period, participants in the prospective study had the option of providing additional blood draws and questionnaires. Blood samples from the prospective study were shipped frozen or at room temperature prior to DNA extraction. TCRbeta CDR3 regions were amplified from genomic DNA using the immunoSEQ Assay, a bias-controlled multiplex PCR. The study's own analysis went as follows. The number of nucleated cells in each sample was estimated from the amplification of reference gene primers within the assay. To quantify the absolute abundance of each unique TCRbeta CDR3 rearrangement, sequence reads were collapsed and filtered. For each sample, productive Simpson clonality was calculated as the square root of Simpson's diversity index across productive rearrangements. The table was pulled from immuneACCESS by TCRdb, which kept in-frame rearrangements only. Such tables lose some clones; where checked, under half of the loss comes from unresolved V genes, and the rest has no known cause. That table furnishes V, J and clone size, whereas the DNA furnished D and trimming. The sample table holds 300,000 to 500,000 clones, of which around nine tenths were seen once. Of the sample, 0.95% to 1% is held by the ten largest clones.

The cysteine opens and the phenylalanine closes a CDR3 of 15 amino acids. Just CDR3 DNA is preserved here, 45 bases in frame from base 1. The germline V gene (reference sequence) gives CDR1 as MNHEY and CDR2 as SMNVEV. The germline ends are 12 bases apart after V is trimmed by 0 bases and J by 3 bases. The sequence links TRBV27 to TRBJ2-7, with TRBD1 tentatively as D gene (5 bases match). What was sequenced was PBMCs or T cells enriched from blood (not recorded which). The clonotype originates from a woman aged 25 to 45 with acute COVID-19. The CDR3 has the sequence CASSLSGLVGYEQYF. The DNA reads as follows: TGTGCCAGCAGTTTATCGGGGCTGGTCGGCTACGAGCAGTACTTC.